Each of the 5 T cell receptor beta chains below was sequenced from the same sample in a study of T-cell memory formation after mild COVID-19. TCRdb analysed the 5' RACE reads with MiXCR anew, one entry per CDR3 protein. The sample holds approximately 300,000 distinct CDR3 sequences, about 15% seen once. Material: PBMCs or a T cell subset sorted from them (not recorded which). The receptors were sampled from a young man who had mild COVID-19 (a few samples of this study predate the infection). Cell type and time point are not known.

The chain links TRBV6-5 to TRBJ2-5, with D unclear. Trimming left V 2 bases short and J 5 bases short, with 9 bases between. Germline V gene data show CDR1 as MNHEY and CDR2 as SVGAGI. The CDR3 extends over 13 amino acids. CDR3 loop: CASSYALSETQYF. CDR3 coding DNA: TGTGCCAGCAGTTACGCTTTATCGGAGACCCAGTACTTC.

This clonotype came up a few times. V usage is TRBV6-4 and J usage is TRBJ2-1, with a possible D match to TRBD1 (5 bases). Germline CDR1 and CDR2: MRHNA and SNTAGT. V lost 0 bases and J 9 bases, leaving 18 bases between the germline ends. This CDR3 has 16 amino acids. Here the CDR3 reads CASSDSGPFPFFEQFF. CDR3 DNA: TGTGCCAGCAGTGACTCGGGGCCCTTCCCCTTTTTTGAGCAGTTCTTC.

This clonotype was seen a few times. CDR3 amino acids: CASSQGVLRMNTEAFF. The DNA of the CDR3 is TGCGCCAGCAGCCAAGGGGTCCTCCGTATGAACACTGAAGCTTTCTTT. This chain connects TRBV4-3 to TRBJ1-1; D is unresolved. CDR1 is LGHNA and CDR2 is YSLEER in the germline V gene. The CDR3 consists of 16 residues. Trimming took off 1 base at V and 0 bases at J, with 12 bases between the two ends.

The V and J genes are TRBV2 and TRBJ2-7; TRBD2 matches 7 bases. Looked up from germline, CDR1 is SNHLY and CDR2 is FYNNEI. Unmatched junction bases numbered 2, after V lost 6 bases and J lost 3 bases. CDR3 length: 12 residues. The chain's CDR3 is CASRGDYYEQYF. The CDR3 region has the DNA TGTGCCAGCAGGGGGGACTACTACGAGCAGTACTTC.

V is TRBV15 and J is TRBJ1-4, with TRBD1 as a possible D gene (5 bases). The CDR3 covers 18 residues. Deletions cut 0 bases from V and 8 bases from J, with 22 bases between. CDR1 is LNHNV, CDR2 YYDKDF, per germline (reference sequence). The DNA of the CDR3 is TGTGCCACCAGCAGAGATCACTTGAGCGGGCCCGGGGGGGAAAAACTGTTTTTT. This translates into CATSRDHLSGPGGEKLFF.